This TCR beta chain was found in a study of blood T cell repertoires in COVID-19. Study-wide context: Acute-phase and convalescent COVID-19 samples originated in the United States, Italy and Spain.

This CDR3 region has 15 residues. Germline CDR1 MDHEN, CDR2 SYDVKM. With 7 bases removed from V and 4 bases from J, the gap between germline ends came to 17 bases. This table comes from immunoSEQ multiplex PCR, and its TCRdb copy is limited to in-frame clones, with some not included. The sample carries 200,000 or so clones, almost 80% recorded once. This clone was seen only a few times. The chain employs TRBV28 and TRBJ1-3, with D possibly TRBD1 on 6 matching bases. The TCR comes from a man aged 60 to 69 with active or convalescent COVID-19. The sequencing input was peripheral blood. The CDR3 bases are TGTGCCAGCACTCGTGGGACGACAGGAGGAAACACCATATATTTT. Residues: CASTRGTTGGNTIYF.